The T cell receptor beta chain under discussion was sequenced for a study of yellow fever vaccine responses in identical twins. The CDR3 is 16 amino acids. V lost 5 bases, J lost 4 bases, and 11 bases stayed unmatched. The germline CDR1 and CDR2 sequences are SGHVS and FNYEAQ. General study points: Twins reportedly appeared to share part of their vaccine T cell response while keeping part individual.

A single record per CDR3 protein comes from TCRdb applying MiXCR to the RT-PCR reads. This sample has roughly 23,000 distinct CDR3 sequences; around four fifths occur once, and the top ten carry more than 4.5%. About this clonotype: What it binds is unknown.

Specimen: T cells from blood (PBMCs), unsorted or a sorted subset (not recorded which), collected before or after yellow fever vaccination (not recorded which). This sequence was found in a woman aged 18-29 years who received the yellow fever vaccine. The chain is built from TRBV7-6 and TRBJ1-2; 9 bases match TRBD1. CDR3 nucleotide sequence: TGTGCCAGCAGCCCATATCAGACAGGGGGTGTCTATGGCTACACCTTC. Translation: CASSPYQTGGVYGYTF.